This paragraph reports one T cell receptor (beta chain). Antigen unknown. The data were taken from a study of T cell clonotyping in hematopoietic cell transplantation. Whole-study results and caveats: Pathologically expanded recipient clonotypes increased progressively from day 30 to day 180 as diversity fell.

V was shortened by 5 bases and J by 5 bases, with 18 bases between the two germline ends. Per the germline V gene, CDR1 is MDHEN and CDR2 is SYDVKM. The CDR3 extends over 15 amino acids. As for time point: recipient sample about 28 days before transplant, after cytoreduction. Assay: immunoSEQ multiplex PCR; the TCRdb copy retains only in-frame clones and omits some. The sample contains about 27,000 clones, around 70% of which appear only once. The chain links TRBV28 to TRBJ2-5; D possibly corresponds to TRBD2 (5 bases). The sequenced sample was peripheral blood mononuclear cells, obtained before stem cell transplant. This receptor was taken from a man aged 50 to 60 with myelodysplastic syndrome. Some clones in this sample may be carry-over from other donors' samples. The CDR3 sequence is CASSPTWEPEETQYF. CDR3 nucleotides: TGTGCCAGCAGTCCGACCTGGGAGCCCGAGGAGACCCAGTACTTC. Drawing the rest from reference TRBV28 and TRBJ2-5, the complete variable domain is DVKVTQSSRYLVKRTGEKVFLECVQDMDHENMFWYRQDPGLGLRLIYFSYDVKMKEKGDIPEGYSVSREKKERFSLILESASTNQTSMYLCASSPTWEPEETQYFGPGTRLLVL.